This record concerns one T cell receptor (beta chain) sequence. The data stem from a study of blood T cell repertoires in COVID-19. TCRdb's table, derived via immunoSEQ multiplex PCR, lists solely in-frame clones and lacks some. Of tens of thousands of clones in the sample, 82% were seen once. Germline V gene sequence: CDR1 SNHLY, CDR2 FYNNEI. The CDR3 runs to 15 residues. V was clipped by 3 bases and J by 7 bases, with 16 bases between them. V usage is TRBV2 and J usage is TRBJ1-5, with D tentatively TRBD1 (6 bases). This receptor was taken from a human donor with acute or convalescent COVID-19. The donor label of this sample is uncertain. The sequencing sample was made of peripheral blood. The CDR3 here is CASSETGQPGQPQHF. The CDR3 DNA follows: TGTGCCAGCAGTGAGACGGGACAACCTGGCCAGCCCCAGCATTTT.